This T cell receptor (beta chain) was obtained from a study of CD8 T cells in ankylosing spondylitis. Study-level findings and limits: Significant enrichment of disease-linked clones was reportedly seen in matched ankylosing spondylitis synovial fluid. Disease-linked clones displayed a CD8+ phenotype and appeared relatively rarely in peripheral blood.

TCRdb called the 5' RACE reads again in MiXCR, with one record for every CDR3 protein. The table lists tens of thousands of distinct CDR3 sequences, around 17% of them singletons, with approximately 29% in the top ten. Points on this clonotype: Its antigen is not known.

The V end was cut by 7 bases, the J end by 3 bases, with 16 bases between. Germline V gene sequence: CDR1 SQVTM, CDR2 ANQGSEA. This CDR3 has 13 residues. Source material: blood. The receptor comes from a male donor with ankylosing spondylitis or in good health (not recorded which). The chain couples TRBV29-1 to TRBJ2-7; possibly TRBD1 or TRBD2 for D (5 bases each). The CDR3: CSAGGGGYYEQYF. For the CDR3, the DNA is TGCAGCGCTGGCGGTGGGGGATACTACGAGCAGTACTTC.